What follows are 11 T cell receptor beta chains derived from one specimen sequenced in a study of CD8+ T cells in alopecia areata. It was cDNA, reverse transcribed from extracted RNA, that served as the sequencing template. The table came from immunoSEQ multiplex PCR; TCRdb's copy has only in-frame clones and leaves some out. The sample lists around 97,000 clones, approximately 84% seen once, with 11% in the top ten. Described treatment: oral pan-JAK inhibitor, 5-10 mg twice daily. Source: CD8+ T cells sorted from blood, taken between weeks 30 and 35, from a patient treated with tofacitinib. Receptor source: a human donor with alopecia areata.

Remarks on this clone: Additional DNA sequences in this sample encode the identical CDR3. CDR3 DNA sequence: TGTGCCAGCAGTTACAGGTCGGGGAACAATGAGCAGTTCTTC. Its protein product is CASSYRSGNNEQFF. This chain connects TRBV6-5 to TRBJ2-1; D is possibly TRBD2 (5 bases). CDR1 MNHEY and CDR2 SVGAGI come from the germline V gene. V was shortened by 2 bases and J by 5 bases, with 10 bases between the two germline ends. This CDR3 is built from 14 residues.

The J gene is TRBJ1-2, the V gene TRBV9; TRBD1 matches at 8 bases. This CDR3 spans 17 amino acids. After removal of 0 bases from V and 5 bases from J, the junction contained 12 bases not matched to a gene. The germline V gene encodes CDR1 SGDLS and CDR2 YYNGEE. CDR3 in amino acids: CASSVAREGQGAYGYTF. The CDR3 region has the DNA TGTGCCAGCAGCGTAGCCCGCGAGGGGCAGGGGGCATATGGCTACACCTTC.

The chain is built from TRBV9 and TRBJ2-3; perhaps TRBD2 as D (5 bases). Germline values: CDR1 SGDLS, CDR2 YYNGEE. The ends were cut back, 4 bases at V and 6 bases at J, with 9 bases in the middle. The CDR3 is made up of 12 amino acids. The CDR3 here is CASSPQRDTQYF. CDR3 sequence (DNA): TGTGCCAGCAGCCCCCAGCGGGATACGCAGTATTTT.

The chain couples TRBV29-1 to TRBJ1-1; tentative D call: TRBD1 (6 bases). Between the trimmed V and J ends, which lost 4 bases and 2 bases, there was a span of 14 bases. The CDR3 totals 14 residues. The germline gives CDR1 SQVTM, CDR2 ANQGSEA. This CDR3 is CSVANPGGNTEAFF. The CDR3, as DNA: TGCAGCGTTGCGAACCCCGGGGGCAACACTGAAGCTTTCTTT.

The rearrangement uses TRBV6-1 and TRBJ2-1; no clear D gene. Germline CDR1 is MNHNS and CDR2 is SASEGT. The CDR3 spans 15 residues. Trimming left V 2 bases short and J 2 bases short, with 10 bases between. CDR3 sequence: CASSELTDPYNEQFF. The DNA for the CDR3 is TGTGCCAGCAGTGAACTAACGGACCCCTACAATGAGCAGTTCTTC.

The CDR3, as DNA: TGTGCTAGTGGTTTGGGAAGTCAGCCCCAGCATTTT. Its translation: CASGLGSQPQHF. The chain has TRBV12-5 and TRBJ1-5, with D uncertain. Per the germline V gene, CDR1 is LGHNT and CDR2 is FRNRAP. The CDR3 consists of 12 residues. Trimming cost V 1 base and J 6 bases, with 4 bases left between them.

The chain carries TRBV9 and TRBJ2-7, with D perhaps matching TRBD2 (5 bases). This CDR3 has 15 residues. Germline CDR1 reads SGDLS; CDR2 reads YYNGEE. V was shortened by 0 bases and J by 3 bases, with 13 bases between the two germline ends. The CDR3 is CASSVVEVPVYEQYF. CDR3 sequence (DNA): TGTGCCAGCAGCGTAGTGGAGGTTCCCGTCTACGAGCAGTACTTC.

This rearrangement joins TRBV2 to TRBJ2-7; tentative D call: TRBD2 (7 bases). Germline V gene lookup returns CDR1 SNHLY and CDR2 FYNNEI. Deletions cut 0 bases from V and 2 bases from J, with 11 bases between. The CDR3 covers 15 residues. The CDR3 loop reads CASSEALGGPYEQYF. The CDR3, as DNA: TGTGCCAGCAGTGAAGCGCTCGGGGGGCCCTACGAGCAGTACTTC.

The gene calls are TRBV14 and TRBJ2-2, with 8 bases lining up with TRBD1. With V trimmed by 1 base and J by 5 bases, 9 bases remained unmatched. The V gene's germline CDR1 is SGHDN and CDR2 FVKESK. The CDR3 consists of 17 residues. CDR3 sequence (DNA): TGTGCCAGCAGCCAAGCCACGACAGGGGTCGGAACCGGGGAGCTGTTTTTT. This translates into CASSQATTGVGTGELFF.

V usage is TRBV9 and J usage is TRBJ1-1; the D gene is possibly TRBD1 (5 bases). V was pared by 4 bases and J by 3 bases, with 13 bases between. The CDR3 is 14 amino acids. Germline CDR1 is SGDLS and CDR2 is YYNGEE. CDR3 DNA: TGTGCCAGCAGCCCCGGACAAGTCGACACTGAAGCTTTCTTT. It encodes CASSPGQVDTEAFF.

The chain recombines TRBV7-2 with TRBJ2-1, with D unresolved. CDR1 is SGHTA and CDR2 is FQGNSA in the germline V gene. This CDR3 is 12 amino acids long. V lost 0 bases, J lost 7 bases, and 4 bases lay in between. The DNA of the CDR3 is TGTGCCAGCAGCTTAGCGTGGAATGAGCAGTTCTTC. It translates to CASSLAWNEQFF.